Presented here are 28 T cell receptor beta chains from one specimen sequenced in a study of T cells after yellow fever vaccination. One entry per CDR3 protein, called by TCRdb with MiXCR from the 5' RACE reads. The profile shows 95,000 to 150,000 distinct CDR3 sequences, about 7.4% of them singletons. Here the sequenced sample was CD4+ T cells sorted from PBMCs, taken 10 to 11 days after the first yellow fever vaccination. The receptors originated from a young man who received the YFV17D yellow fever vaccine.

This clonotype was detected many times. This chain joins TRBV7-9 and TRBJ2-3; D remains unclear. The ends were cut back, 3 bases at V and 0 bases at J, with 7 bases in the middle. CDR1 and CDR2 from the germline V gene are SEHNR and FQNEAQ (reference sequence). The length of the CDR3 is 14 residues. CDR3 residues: CASSFVLSTDTQYF. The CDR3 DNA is TGTGCCAGCAGCTTTGTGTTAAGCACAGATACGCAGTATTTT.

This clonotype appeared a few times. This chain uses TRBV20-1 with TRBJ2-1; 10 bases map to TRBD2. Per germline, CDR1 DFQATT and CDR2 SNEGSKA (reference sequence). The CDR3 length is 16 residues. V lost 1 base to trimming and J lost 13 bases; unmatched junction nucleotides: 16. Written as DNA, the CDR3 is TGCAGTGCTAGAGTCGAAGCGGGGGGGCTACCCCCCTTCCAGTTCTTC. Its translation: CSARVEAGGLPPFQFF.

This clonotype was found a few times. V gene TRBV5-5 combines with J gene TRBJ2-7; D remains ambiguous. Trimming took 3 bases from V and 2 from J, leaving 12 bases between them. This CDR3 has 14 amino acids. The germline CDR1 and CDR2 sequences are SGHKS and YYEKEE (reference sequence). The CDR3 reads CASSYSLVAYEQYV. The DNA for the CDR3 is TGTGCCAGCAGCTACAGCCTGGTCGCCTACGAGCAGTACGTC.

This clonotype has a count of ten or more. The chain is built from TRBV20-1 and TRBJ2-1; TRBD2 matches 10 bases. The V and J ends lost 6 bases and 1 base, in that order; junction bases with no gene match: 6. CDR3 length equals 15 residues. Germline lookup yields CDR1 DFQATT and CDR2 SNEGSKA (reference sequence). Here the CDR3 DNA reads TGCAGTGCCCCAGCGGGGGGGCTTTCCTACAATGAGCAGTTCTTC. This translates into CSAPAGGLSYNEQFF.

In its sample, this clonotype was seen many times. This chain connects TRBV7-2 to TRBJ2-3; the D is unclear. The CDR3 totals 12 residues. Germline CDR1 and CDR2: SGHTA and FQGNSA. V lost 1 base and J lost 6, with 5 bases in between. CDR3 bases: TGTGCCAGCAGCTTAGTGTACGATACGCAGTATTTT. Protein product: CASSLVYDTQYF. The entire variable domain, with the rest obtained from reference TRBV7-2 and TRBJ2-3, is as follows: GAGVSQSPSNKVTEKGKDVELRCDPISGHTALYWYRQSLGQGLEFLIYFQGNSAPDKSGLPSDRFSAERTGGSVSTLTIQRTQQEDSAVYLCASSLVYDTQYFGPGTRLTVL.

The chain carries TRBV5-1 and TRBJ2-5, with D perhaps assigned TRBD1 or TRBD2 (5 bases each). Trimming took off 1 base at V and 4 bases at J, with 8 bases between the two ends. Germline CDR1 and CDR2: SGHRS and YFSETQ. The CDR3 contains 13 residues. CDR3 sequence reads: CASSLWGSETQYF. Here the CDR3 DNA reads TGCGCCAGCAGCTTGTGGGGGTCAGAGACCCAGTACTTC.

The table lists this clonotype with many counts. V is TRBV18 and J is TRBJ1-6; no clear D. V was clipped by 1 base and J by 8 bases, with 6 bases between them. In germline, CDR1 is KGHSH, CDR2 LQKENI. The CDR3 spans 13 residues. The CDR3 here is CASSPREDSPLHF. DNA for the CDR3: TGTGCCAGCTCACCACGAGAGGATTCACCCCTCCACTTT. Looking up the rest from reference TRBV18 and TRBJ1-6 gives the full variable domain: NAGVMQNPRHLVRRRGQEARLRCSPMKGHSHVYWYRQLPEEGLKFMVYLQKENIIDESGMPKERFSAEFPKEGPSILRIQQVVRGDSAAYFCASSPREDSPLHFGNGTRLTVT.

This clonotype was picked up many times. CDR3 DNA sequence: TGCGCCAGCAGCATTACAGGGGGCGACTATGGCTACACCTTC. Amino acid sequence: CASSITGGDYGYTF. This chain links TRBV5-1 with TRBJ1-2; 9 bases map to TRBD1. Trimming took 4 bases from V and 3 from J; bases not matched to a gene: 4. This CDR3 region has 14 residues. CDR1 and CDR2 from the germline V gene are SGHRS and YFSETQ.

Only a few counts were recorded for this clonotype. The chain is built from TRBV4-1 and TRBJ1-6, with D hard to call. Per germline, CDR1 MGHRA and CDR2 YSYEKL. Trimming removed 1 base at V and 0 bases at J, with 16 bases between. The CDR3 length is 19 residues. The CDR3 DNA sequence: TGCGCCAGCAGCCAAGCACCTCGAAGGGAAAGCTCCTATAATTCACCCCTCCACTTT. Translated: CASSQAPRRESSYNSPLHF.

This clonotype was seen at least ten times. The CDR3 DNA sequence: TGTGCGTCAGGGGGCATAGATACGCAGTATTTT. Its translation: CASGGIDTQYF. This chain connects TRBV10-3 to TRBJ2-3; 8 bases align to TRBD1. CDR1 and CDR2 (germline): ENHRY, SYGVKD. The CDR3 length is 11 residues.

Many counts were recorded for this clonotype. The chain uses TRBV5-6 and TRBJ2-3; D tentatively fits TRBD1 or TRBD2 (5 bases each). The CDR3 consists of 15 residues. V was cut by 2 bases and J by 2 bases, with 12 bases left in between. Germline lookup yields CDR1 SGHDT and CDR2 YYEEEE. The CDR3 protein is CASSLRGVFTDTQYF. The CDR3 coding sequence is TGTGCCAGCAGCTTAAGAGGGGTTTTCACAGATACGCAGTATTTT. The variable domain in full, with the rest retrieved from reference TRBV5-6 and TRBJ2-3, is DAGVTQSPTHLIKTRGQQVTLRCSPKSGHDTVSWYQQALGQGPQFIFQYYEEEERQRGNFPDRFSGHQFPNYSSELNVNALLLGDSALYLCASSLRGVFTDTQYFGPGTRLTVL.

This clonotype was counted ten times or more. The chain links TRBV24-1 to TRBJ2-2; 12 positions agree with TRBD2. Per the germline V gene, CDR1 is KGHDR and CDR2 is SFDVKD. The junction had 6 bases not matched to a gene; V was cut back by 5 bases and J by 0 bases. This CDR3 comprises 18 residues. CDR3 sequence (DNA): TGTGCCACCAGTGGACTAGCGGGGGCCAACACGAACACCGGGGAGCTGTTTTTT. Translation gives CATSGLAGANTNTGELFF.

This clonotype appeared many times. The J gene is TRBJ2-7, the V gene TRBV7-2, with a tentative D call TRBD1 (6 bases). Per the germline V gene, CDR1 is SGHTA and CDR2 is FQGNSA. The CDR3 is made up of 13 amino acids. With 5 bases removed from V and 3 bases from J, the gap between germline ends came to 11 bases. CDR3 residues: CASSLTGYYEQYV. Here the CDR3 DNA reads TGTGCCAGCAGCCTGACAGGTTACTACGAGCAGTACGTC.

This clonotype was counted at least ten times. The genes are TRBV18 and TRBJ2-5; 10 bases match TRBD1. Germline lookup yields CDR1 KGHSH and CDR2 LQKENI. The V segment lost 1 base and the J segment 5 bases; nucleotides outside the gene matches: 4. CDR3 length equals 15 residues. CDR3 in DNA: TGTGCCAGCTCACCACGGACAGGGGGTGTGGAGACCCAGTACTTC. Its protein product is CASSPRTGGVETQYF.

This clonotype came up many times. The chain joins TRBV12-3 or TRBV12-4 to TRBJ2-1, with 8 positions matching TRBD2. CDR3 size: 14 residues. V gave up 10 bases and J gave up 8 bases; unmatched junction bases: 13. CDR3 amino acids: CATSGTSSAHEQFF. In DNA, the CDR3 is TGTGCCACTTCCGGGACTAGTAGTGCCCATGAGCAGTTCTTC.

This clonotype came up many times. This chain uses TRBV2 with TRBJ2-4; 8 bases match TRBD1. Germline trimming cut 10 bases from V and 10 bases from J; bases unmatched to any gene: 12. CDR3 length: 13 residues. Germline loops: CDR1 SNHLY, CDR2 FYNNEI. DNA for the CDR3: TGTGCCAACTCCGGACAGGGCGGTGGGATTCAGTACTTC. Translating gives CANSGQGGGIQYF.

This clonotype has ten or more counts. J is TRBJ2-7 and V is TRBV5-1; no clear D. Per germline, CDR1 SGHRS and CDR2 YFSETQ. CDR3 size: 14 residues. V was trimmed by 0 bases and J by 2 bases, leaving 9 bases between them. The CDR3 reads CASSLVPGPYEQYF. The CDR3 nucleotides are TGCGCCAGCAGCTTGGTTCCGGGTCCCTACGAGCAGTACTTC.

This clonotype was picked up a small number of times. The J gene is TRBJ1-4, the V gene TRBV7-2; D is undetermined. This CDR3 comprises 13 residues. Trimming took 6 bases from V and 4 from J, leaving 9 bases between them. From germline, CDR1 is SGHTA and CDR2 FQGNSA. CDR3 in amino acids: CASSSPFNEKLFF. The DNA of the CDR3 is TGTGCCAGCAGTTCGCCTTTTAATGAAAAACTGTTTTTT.

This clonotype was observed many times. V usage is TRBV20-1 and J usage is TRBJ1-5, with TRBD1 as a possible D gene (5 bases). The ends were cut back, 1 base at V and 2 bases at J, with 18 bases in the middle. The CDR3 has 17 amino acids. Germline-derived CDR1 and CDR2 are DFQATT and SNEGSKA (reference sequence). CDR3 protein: CSARVGHAPYGNQPQHF. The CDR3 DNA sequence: TGCAGTGCTAGAGTCGGACACGCACCCTATGGCAATCAGCCCCAGCATTTT.

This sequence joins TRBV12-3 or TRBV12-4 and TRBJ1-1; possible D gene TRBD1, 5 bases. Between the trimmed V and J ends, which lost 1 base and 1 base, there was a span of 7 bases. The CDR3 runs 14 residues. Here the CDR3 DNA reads TGTGCCAGCAGTTTAGACCAGGGGAACACTGAAGCTTTCTTT. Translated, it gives CASSLDQGNTEAFF.

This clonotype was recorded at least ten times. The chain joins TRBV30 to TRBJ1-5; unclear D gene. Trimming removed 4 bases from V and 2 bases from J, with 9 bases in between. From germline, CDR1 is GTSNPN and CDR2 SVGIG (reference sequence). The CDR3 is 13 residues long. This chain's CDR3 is CAWTVAGNQPQHF. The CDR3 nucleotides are TGTGCCTGGACGGTGGCGGGCAATCAGCCCCAGCATTTT.

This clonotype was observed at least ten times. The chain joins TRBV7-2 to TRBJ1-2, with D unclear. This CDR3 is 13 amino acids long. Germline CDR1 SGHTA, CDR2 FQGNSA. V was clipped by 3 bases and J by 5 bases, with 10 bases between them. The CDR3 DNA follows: TGTGCCAGCAGCTTTACCGCGGGATATGGCTACACCTTC. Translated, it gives CASSFTAGYGYTF.

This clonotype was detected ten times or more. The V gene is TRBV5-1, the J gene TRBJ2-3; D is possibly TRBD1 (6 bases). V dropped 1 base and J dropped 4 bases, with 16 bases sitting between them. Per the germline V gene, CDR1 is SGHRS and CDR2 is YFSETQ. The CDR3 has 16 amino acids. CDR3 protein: CASSLLTGIGSDTQYF. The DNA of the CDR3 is TGCGCCAGCAGCTTGCTAACAGGGATTGGGTCAGATACGCAGTATTTT.

The CDR3 nucleotides are TGTGCCAGCAGCGGGGGTCCATCGGGAAATGAGCAGTTCTTC. Translated, it gives CASSGGPSGNEQFF. The J gene is TRBJ2-1, the V gene TRBV7-9, with D perhaps given as TRBD1 or TRBD2 (5 bases each). The CDR3 contains 14 residues. Looked up from germline, CDR1 is SEHNR and CDR2 is FQNEAQ (reference sequence). V lost 5 bases, J lost 7 bases, and 15 bases lay in between.

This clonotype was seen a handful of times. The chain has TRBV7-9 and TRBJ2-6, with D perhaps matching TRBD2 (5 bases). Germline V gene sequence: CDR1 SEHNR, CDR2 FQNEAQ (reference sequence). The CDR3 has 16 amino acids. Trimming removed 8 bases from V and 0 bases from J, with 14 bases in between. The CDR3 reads CASQEAAVSGANVLTF. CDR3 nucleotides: TGTGCCAGCCAGGAGGCAGCCGTCTCTGGGGCCAACGTCCTGACTTTC.

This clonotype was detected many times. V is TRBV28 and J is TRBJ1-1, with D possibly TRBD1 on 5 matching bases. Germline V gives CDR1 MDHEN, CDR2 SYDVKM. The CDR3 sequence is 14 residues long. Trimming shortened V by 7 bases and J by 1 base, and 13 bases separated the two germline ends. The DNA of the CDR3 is TGTGCCAGCATTACGGGCGGGGCGAACACTGAAGCTTTCTTT. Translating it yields CASITGGANTEAFF.

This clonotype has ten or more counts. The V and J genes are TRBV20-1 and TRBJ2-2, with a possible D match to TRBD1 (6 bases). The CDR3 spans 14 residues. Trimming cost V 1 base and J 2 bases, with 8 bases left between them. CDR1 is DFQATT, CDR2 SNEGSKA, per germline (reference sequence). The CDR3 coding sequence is TGCAGTGCTAGAGGGACAGACAACACCGGGGAGCTGTTTTTT. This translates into CSARGTDNTGELFF.

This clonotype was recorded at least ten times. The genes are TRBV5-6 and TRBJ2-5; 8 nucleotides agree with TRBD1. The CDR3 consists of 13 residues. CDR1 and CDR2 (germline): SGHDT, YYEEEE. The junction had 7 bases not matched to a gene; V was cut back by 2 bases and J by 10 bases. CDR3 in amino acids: CASSFPDRELQYF. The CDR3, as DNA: TGTGCCAGCAGCTTCCCGGACAGGGAGCTCCAGTACTTC.